The source of this T cell receptor beta chain is a study of T cell repertoires in cytomegalovirus infection. After removal of 5 bases from V and 2 bases from J, the junction contained 3 bases not matched to a gene. Germline CDR1 reads LNHDA; CDR2 reads SQIVND (reference sequence). The CDR3 runs 15 residues. Worth noting for this clonotype: Its matching antigen is unknown.

TCRdb fed the reads into MiXCR, producing one record per CDR3 protein. The sample has approximately 990,000 distinct CDR3 sequences; roughly 31% are singletons. This receptor was obtained from a human donor in good health (CMV status not recorded). Some clones in this sample may be carry-over from other donors' samples. This material consisted of cultured CD8+ T cells from PBMCs, taken from culture after CMV antigen stimulation. The chain employs TRBV19 and TRBJ2-3; 11 bases fit TRBD2. The CDR3 loop reads CASSSSGGTTDTQYF. CDR3 in DNA: TGTGCCAGTAGTTCTAGCGGGGGGACCACAGATACGCAGTATTTT.